These 25 T cell receptor beta chains were all obtained from the same sample, sequenced in a study of blood T cell repertoires in COVID-19. Sequencing was performed with immunoSEQ multiplex PCR; in TCRdb, only in-frame clones are kept and a portion is missing. The repertoire has some 70,000 clones, approximately 90% of them found once; the top ten carry around 2.8%. The sequenced material came from peripheral blood. The receptors here all came from a man between 70 and 80 years old with active or convalescent COVID-19.

The rearrangement joins TRBV7-9 to TRBJ1-2; the D is unclear. Germline-derived CDR1 and CDR2 are SEHNR and FQNEAQ (reference sequence). The length of the CDR3 is 14 residues. Trimming removed 2 bases from V and 6 bases from J, with 13 bases in between. This CDR3 reads CASSLMAASNGYTF. CDR3 DNA sequence: TGTGCCAGCAGCTTAATGGCGGCTTCCAATGGCTACACCTTC.

The CDR3 loop reads CASSLYRGNTEAFF. The CDR3 DNA reads TGTGCCAGCAGTTTATATAGGGGCAACACTGAAGCTTTCTTT. The chain employs TRBV27 and TRBJ1-1; possibly TRBD1 for D (5 bases). The CDR3 contains 14 residues. Between the trimmed V and J ends, which lost 1 base and 2 bases, there was a span of 8 bases. Germline V gene lookup returns CDR1 MNHEY and CDR2 SMNVEV (reference sequence).

V is TRBV5-4 and J is TRBJ2-3; 12 bases map to TRBD2. Germline CDR1 is SGHNT and CDR2 is YYREEE (reference sequence). The CDR3 loop spans 14 amino acids. The trim removed 4 bases at V and 7 bases at J, leaving 4 bases unmatched. Here the CDR3 reads CASSRTSGTHTQYF. CDR3 in DNA: TGTGCCAGCAGCCGGACTAGCGGGACGCATACGCAGTATTTT.

The rearrangement links TRBV6-6 to TRBJ2-7; unclear D gene. The CDR3 runs 12 residues. V gave up 0 bases and J gave up 7 bases, with 7 bases separating them. Per the germline V gene, CDR1 is MNHNY and CDR2 is SVGAGI (reference sequence). This chain's CDR3 is CASSYSAQEQYF. CDR3 nucleotides: TGTGCCAGCAGTTACTCGGCCCAGGAGCAGTACTTC.

V gene TRBV21-1 combines with J gene TRBJ2-5; no DNA check was done on the table's D call, TRBD1. TRBV21-1 is a recognized pseudogene. The CDR3 spans 13 residues. The CDR3 here is CASTLHSQETQYF. The DNA of the CDR3 is TGTGCCAGCACCTTACATTCCCAAGAGACCCAGTACTTC.

This clone turned up a few times. The rearrangement links TRBV19 to TRBJ2-7; 8 bases line up with TRBD1. Germline CDR1 reads LNHDA; CDR2 reads SQIVND (reference sequence). The CDR3 loop spans 14 amino acids. Germline trimming cut 5 bases from V and 6 bases from J; bases unmatched to any gene: 9. The DNA for the CDR3 is TGTGCCAGTAGTCGGACAGGGAATGATGGCGAGCAGTACTTC. Its translation is CASSRTGNDGEQYF.

The chain uses TRBV9 and TRBJ2-2; 12 nucleotides align to TRBD2. V trimming: 0 bases; J trimming: 6 bases; junction bases outside the gene matches: 0. This CDR3 spans 15 amino acids. Looked up from germline, CDR1 is SGDLS and CDR2 is YYNGEE. CDR3 protein: CASSVGTSGAGELFF. DNA for the CDR3: TGTGCCAGCAGCGTAGGGACTAGCGGGGCCGGGGAGCTGTTTTTT.

The sample holds a few counts of this clone. The rearrangement links TRBV20-1 to TRBJ2-5, with 10 bases matching TRBD2. J gave up 0 bases and V 3 bases, and 4 bases lay outside the gene matches. This CDR3 spans 15 amino acids. Germline CDR1 DFQATT, CDR2 SNEGSKA (reference sequence). Here the CDR3 reads CSASGAGGHQETQYF. In DNA form, the CDR3 reads TGCAGTGCTAGTGGAGCGGGGGGGCACCAAGAGACCCAGTACTTC.

The V gene is TRBV5-1, the J gene TRBJ2-2; 7 positions agree with TRBD2. This CDR3 has 16 amino acids. Trimming took 0 bases from V and 1 from J; bases not matched to a gene: 3. Germline CDR1 is SGHRS and CDR2 is YFSETQ. The CDR3 sequence: CASSLGPSGNTGELFF. DNA of the CDR3: TGCGCCAGCAGCTTGGGGCCTAGCGGGAACACCGGGGAGCTGTTTTTT.

This chain connects TRBV10-3 to TRBJ1-1; D perhaps matches TRBD1 (5 bases). This CDR3 comprises 12 residues. V gave up 6 bases and J gave up 1 base, with 6 bases separating them. Germline assignment: CDR1 ENHRY and CDR2 SYGVKD. CDR3 in DNA: TGTGCCATCAGGACAGAGAACACTGAAGCTTTCTTT. This gives the protein CAIRTENTEAFF.

This clone was observed a single time. J is TRBJ1-2 and V is TRBV5-1, with 7 positions matching TRBD1. CDR1 is SGHRS, CDR2 YFSETQ, per germline. The CDR3 contains 16 residues. Trimming removed 3 bases from V and 0 bases from J; junction bases left unmatched: 8. CDR3: CASSSRSTGANYGYTF. The DNA of the CDR3 is TGCGCCAGCAGCTCGCGATCTACAGGGGCTAACTATGGCTACACCTTC.

This chain connects TRBV2 to TRBJ1-3; no reliable D call. V was pared by 3 bases and J by 2 bases, with 8 bases between. Germline CDR1 and CDR2: SNHLY and FYNNEI. The CDR3 is 14 amino acids. The CDR3 sequence: CASSDSMAGNTIYF. The CDR3, as DNA: TGTGCCAGCAGTGACAGTATGGCTGGAAACACCATATATTTT.

The chain has TRBV16 and TRBJ1-1, with 8 nucleotides matching TRBD1. Trimming took 6 bases from V and 9 from J; bases not matched to a gene: 9. Germline assignment: CDR1 KGHSY and CDR2 FQNENV. The CDR3 length is 13 residues. The CDR3 spells CASRLDREGKAFF. CDR3 coding DNA: TGTGCCAGCAGACTGGACAGGGAGGGTAAAGCTTTCTTT.

The V gene is TRBV2, the J gene TRBJ1-6; TRBD1 matches 7 bases. This CDR3 contains 14 residues. Unmatched junction bases numbered 3, after V lost 5 bases and J lost 5 bases. Germline CDR1 reads SNHLY; CDR2 reads FYNNEI. CDR3 amino acids: CASSLGQNNSPLHF. The CDR3 DNA follows: TGTGCCAGCAGTTTGGGACAGAATAATTCACCCCTCCACTTT.

The rearrangement joins TRBV19 to TRBJ1-6, with D unresolved. The CDR3 contains 14 residues. Trimming took 5 bases from V and 14 from J, leaving 19 bases between them. Germline V lookup: CDR1 LNHDA, CDR2 SQIVND (reference sequence). CDR3 amino acids: CASSAPRGFEALHF. CDR3 DNA: TGTGCCAGTAGTGCCCCCCGAGGGTTCGAGGCCCTCCACTTT.

This chain uses TRBV29-1 with TRBJ1-2; no clear D. This CDR3 has 11 amino acids. CDR1 and CDR2 from the germline V gene are SQVTM and ANQGSEA. Trimming shortened V by 1 base and J by 8 bases, and 8 bases separated the two germline ends. The CDR3 DNA reads as TGCAGCGTTGAAGCGTACGGGGGCTACACCTTC. The encoded protein is CSVEAYGGYTF.

This rearrangement joins TRBV7-9 to TRBJ1-3; D might be TRBD1 (5 bases). This CDR3 spans 16 amino acids. Germline loops: CDR1 SEHNR, CDR2 FQNEAQ (reference sequence). V was shortened by 3 bases and J by 0 bases, with 12 bases between the two germline ends. The CDR3 DNA reads TGTGCCAGCAGCTTTTGGGGTGGGGCCTCTGGAAACACCATATATTTT. This translates into CASSFWGGASGNTIYF.

The rearrangement links TRBV6-2 or TRBV6-3 to TRBJ1-1; 9 positions agree with TRBD1. This CDR3 has 16 residues. Germline V CDR1 and CDR2: MNHEY, SVGEGT. V lost 2 bases and J lost 0; bases outside the gene matches: 4. CDR3 residues: CASSYPGQGMNTEAFF. DNA for the CDR3: TGTGCCAGCAGTTACCCGGGACAGGGAATGAACACTGAAGCTTTCTTT.

The sample holds one count of this clone. The rearrangement joins TRBV11-2 to TRBJ2-2; maybe TRBD2 (6 bases). V was trimmed by 2 bases and J by 7 bases, leaving 11 bases between them. Germline CDR1 reads SGHAT; CDR2 reads FQNNGV. This CDR3 has 14 residues. The CDR3 spells CASSLLRGGGELFF. In DNA, the CDR3 is TGTGCCAGCAGCTTACTGAGGGGAGGCGGGGAGCTGTTTTTT.

The chain employs TRBV28 and TRBJ1-2; D remains ambiguous. The CDR3 extends over 15 amino acids. Trimming cost V 1 base and J 5 bases, with 14 bases left between them. Looked up from germline, CDR1 is MDHEN and CDR2 is SYDVKM. The CDR3 nucleotides read TGTGCCAGCAGTTTATCTCGGATGCCGGGTTATGGCTACACCTTC. This translates into CASSLSRMPGYGYTF.

The chain links TRBV6-5 to TRBJ1-2; 9 bases line up with TRBD1. This CDR3 spans 14 amino acids. J gave up 7 bases and V 5 bases, and 8 bases lay outside the gene matches. Germline assignment: CDR1 MNHEY and CDR2 SVGAGI. The CDR3 nucleotides are TGTGCCAGCAGTCGGGACAGGGAGGCTGGTGGCTACACCTTC. Translation gives CASSRDREAGGYTF.

Concerning this clone: In the same sample, other DNA sequences code for this CDR3. J is TRBJ1-5 and V is TRBV6-5, with a weak D call TRBD1 (5 bases). The CDR3 has 13 amino acids. Germline V gene lookup returns CDR1 MNHEY and CDR2 SVGAGI. V dropped 3 bases and J dropped 4 bases, with 7 bases sitting between them. The CDR3 loop reads CASSYRGNQPQHF. The DNA of the CDR3 is TGTGCCAGCAGTTATAGGGGTAATCAGCCCCAGCATTTT.

The genes are TRBV7-6 and TRBJ2-3; 15 nucleotides agree with TRBD2. The germline V gene encodes CDR1 SGHVS and CDR2 FNYEAQ. The CDR3 length is 18 residues. V was clipped by 3 bases and J by 0 bases; unmatched bases: 4. The CDR3 region has the DNA TGTGCCAGCAGCTTGGGACTAGCGGGAGGAAGGAGCACAGATACGCAGTATTTT. It translates to CASSLGLAGGRSTDTQYF.

This chain joins TRBV30 and TRBJ2-5; no reliable D call. There are 12 residues in the CDR3. V was trimmed by 4 bases and J by 1 base, leaving 7 bases between them. In germline, CDR1 is GTSNPN, CDR2 SVGIG (reference sequence). CDR3 protein: CAWMSSQETQYF. DNA of the CDR3: TGTGCCTGGATGTCGTCCCAAGAGACCCAGTACTTC.

V usage is TRBV5-1 and J usage is TRBJ1-1; 7 nucleotides line up with TRBD1. With 3 bases clipped from V and 3 bases from J, the junction kept 8 bases outside the gene matches. The CDR3 spans 15 residues. Germline CDR1 reads SGHRS; CDR2 reads YFSETQ. The CDR3 spells CASSSQRTGDTEAFF. CDR3 nucleotide sequence: TGCGCCAGCAGCTCCCAACGTACAGGGGACACTGAAGCTTTCTTT.